This T cell receptor beta chain was obtained from a study of T cells in Graves' hyperthyroidism and ophthalmopathy. Using RNA transcripts as the source, TCR beta CDR3 regions were amplified. TCR CDR3 regions were first amplified by RT-PCR with HTBI primers. MiXCR was run by TCRdb on the multiplex PCR reads, yielding one entry per CDR3 protein. The sample has about 420,000 distinct CDR3 sequences; approximately 14% are singletons. More than 9.5 ml fresh peripheral blood yielded the PBMCs. In germline, CDR1 is ENHRY, CDR2 SYGVKD. The CDR3 is made up of 16 amino acids. V lost 0 bases to trimming and J lost 6 bases; unmatched junction nucleotides: 3. This clonotype was picked up a small number of times.

Sequenced material: blood. The receptor was isolated from a woman aged 18-29 years with Graves' hyperthyroidism. The chain joins TRBV10-3 to TRBJ2-1; 12 bases match TRBD2. The CDR3 protein is CAISESSSGRANEQFF. CDR3 in DNA: TGTGCCATCAGTGAGTCGTCTAGCGGGAGGGCCAATGAGCAGTTCTTC.